These 30 T cell receptor beta chains were sequenced from one sample in a study of T cells in Graves' hyperthyroidism and ophthalmopathy. Researchers amplified the TCR beta CDR3 regions from RNA transcripts. HTBI primers were the set used in a first-round RT-PCR of the TCR CDR3. TCRdb fed the multiplex PCR reads into MiXCR, producing one record per CDR3 protein. Here the sample spans fewer than 700,000 distinct CDR3 sequences, around 16% being singletons. The sequenced sample consisted of blood. Every receptor here comes from a woman in her twenties or thirties with Graves' hyperthyroidism.

The chain couples TRBV11-2 to TRBJ2-2, with 11 bases lining up with TRBD2. The ends lost 6 bases at V and 1 base at J; junction bases unmatched: 13. This CDR3 comprises 19 residues. CDR1 is SGHAT and CDR2 is FQNNGV in the germline V gene. The CDR3 protein is CASSSMIAGGPGNTGELFF. CDR3 DNA: TGTGCCAGCAGTTCAATGATAGCGGGAGGGCCGGGGAACACCGGGGAGCTGTTTTTT.

V is TRBV20-1 and J is TRBJ2-3, with 10 bases identical to TRBD1. The CDR3 extends over 19 amino acids. The V gene end was trimmed by 7 bases and the J gene end by 4 bases; junction bases not matched to a gene: 23. Germline CDR1 and CDR2: DFQATT and SNEGSKA (reference sequence). The CDR3 sequence: CSGGPDRDRGVAGADTQYF. The CDR3 DNA reads TGCAGTGGAGGTCCCGACCGGGACAGGGGAGTTGCAGGAGCAGATACGCAGTATTTT.

This clonotype was observed at least ten times. V gene TRBV7-8 combines with J gene TRBJ2-7, with 8 bases that match TRBD1. V was clipped by 6 bases and J by 1 base; unmatched bases: 8. Germline CDR1 reads SGHVS; CDR2 reads FQNEAQ. This CDR3 has 15 amino acids. Here the CDR3 reads CASSLRTGISYEQYF. Here the CDR3 DNA reads TGTGCCAGCAGTCTAAGGACAGGGATTTCCTACGAGCAGTACTTC.

The V and J genes are TRBV19 and TRBJ1-1; D is undetermined. Deletions cut 2 bases from V and 0 bases from J, with 13 bases between. Germline assignment: CDR1 LNHDA and CDR2 SQIVND (reference sequence). The CDR3 has 16 residues. The CDR3 DNA sequence: TGTGCCAGTAGTATAAGAGGTTTCGGCCTGAACACTGAAGCTTTCTTT. Translated, it gives CASSIRGFGLNTEAFF.

This clonotype appeared many times. The chain recombines TRBV10-3 with TRBJ2-5, with D perhaps given as TRBD1 or TRBD2 (5 bases each). This CDR3 spans 14 amino acids. CDR1 is ENHRY, CDR2 SYGVKD, per germline. V dropped 2 bases and J dropped 5 bases, with 12 bases sitting between them. This chain's CDR3 is CAISEGTSVETQYF. CDR3 DNA: TGTGCCATCAGTGAGGGGACCTCTGTGGAGACCCAGTACTTC.

This clonotype was counted only a few times. The rearrangement uses TRBV2 and TRBJ2-5, with D tentatively TRBD2 (5 bases). Germline V gene sequence: CDR1 SNHLY, CDR2 FYNNEI. V lost 1 base and J lost 2, with 26 bases in between. The CDR3 has 20 residues. The CDR3 DNA reads as TGTGCCAGCAGTGAAGGTTTACCAGCCCCCAGGAGGAATGAACAAGAGACCCAGTACTTC. Translation: CASSEGLPAPRRNEQETQYF. Based on the CDR3 plus reference TRBV2 and TRBJ2-5, the full variable domain is EPEVTQTPSHQVTQMGQEVILRCVPISNHLYFYWYRQILGQKVEFLVSFYNNEISEKSEIFDDQFSVERPDGSNFTLKIRSTKLEDSAMYFCASSEGLPAPRRNEQETQYFGPGTRLLVL.

The chain employs TRBV5-6 and TRBJ2-7; no clear D gene. Per germline, CDR1 SGHDT and CDR2 YYEEEE. The ends were cut back, 1 base at V and 2 bases at J, with 10 bases in the middle. The CDR3 has 14 residues. This CDR3 reads CASSLSMLTYEQYF. For the CDR3, the DNA is TGTGCCAGCAGCTTGTCGATGCTTACCTACGAGCAGTACTTC.

This clonotype was seen many times. The chain joins TRBV3-1 to TRBJ2-7; tentatively, D is TRBD2 (6 bases). Germline CDR1 reads LGHDT; CDR2 reads YNNKEL (reference sequence). The CDR3 totals 13 residues. Deletions cut 3 bases from V and 6 bases from J, with 12 bases between. The CDR3 sequence: CASSHGGPGEQYF. CDR3 coding DNA: TGTGCCAGCAGCCACGGAGGGCCGGGCGAGCAGTACTTC.

This sequence joins TRBV12-3 or TRBV12-4 and TRBJ1-5; tentative D call: TRBD1 (5 bases). There are 16 residues in the CDR3. Trimming removed 6 bases from V and 1 base from J, with 16 bases in between. CDR3 nucleotide sequence: TGTGCCAGCAGCTCAGAGTTCAGGGCGAGCAATCAGCCCCAGCATTTT. It specifies CASSSEFRASNQPQHF.

A few counts support this clonotype. The chain employs TRBV10-3 and TRBJ2-5; 8 positions agree with TRBD2. This CDR3 region has 16 residues. Losses at the gene ends were 0 bases for V and 0 bases for J; bases not matched to a gene: 3. CDR1 and CDR2 from the germline V gene are ENHRY and SYGVKD. The CDR3 is CAISESQLADQETQYF. CDR3 DNA: TGTGCCATCAGTGAGTCCCAACTAGCGGACCAAGAGACCCAGTACTTC.

At least ten counts were recorded for this clonotype. V usage is TRBV28 and J usage is TRBJ2-5, with TRBD2 identical over 11 bases. Germline loops: CDR1 MDHEN, CDR2 SYDVKM. The length of the CDR3 is 17 residues. Trimming at V came to 8 bases and at J to 3 bases, leaving 14 bases not matched to a gene. This chain's CDR3 is CASRPGLAGGKEETQYF. The CDR3 coding sequence is TGTGCCAGCCGCCCGGGGCTAGCGGGAGGAAAAGAAGAGACCCAGTACTTC.

The chain carries TRBV5-1 and TRBJ2-5; no clear D. The CDR3 loop spans 14 amino acids. The germline CDR1 and CDR2 sequences are SGHRS and YFSETQ. Between the trimmed V and J ends, which lost 2 bases and 1 base, there was a span of 9 bases. The CDR3 sequence: CASSFTDIQETQYF. Here the CDR3 DNA reads TGCGCCAGCAGCTTCACAGATATCCAAGAGACCCAGTACTTC.

In this sample, this clonotype turned up many times. This rearrangement joins TRBV24-1 to TRBJ2-1; D remains unclear. The V gene's germline CDR1 is KGHDR and CDR2 SFDVKD. The CDR3 sequence is 11 residues long. Trimming shortened V by 8 bases and J by 12 bases, and 13 bases separated the two germline ends. CDR3 nucleotide sequence: TGTGCCACCACCAAAGGGCGGATGCAGTTCTTC. Protein sequence: CATTKGRMQFF.

There are many counts of this clonotype. The V gene is TRBV27, the J gene TRBJ2-5; maybe TRBD2 (6 bases). Germline CDR1 is MNHEY and CDR2 is SMNVEV (reference sequence). The CDR3 spans 12 residues. V was clipped by 6 bases and J by 7 bases, with 12 bases between them. The CDR3 DNA sequence: TGTGCCAGCAGCCCGGGAGCAGGGACCCAGTACTTC. This gives the protein CASSPGAGTQYF.

Concerning this clonotype itself: A read error is possible here, since a much larger clone lies one base away. This chain connects TRBV2 to TRBJ1-1; D gene unclear. Germline V CDR1 and CDR2: SNHLY, FYNNEI. Trimming removed 5 bases from V and 3 bases from J, with 10 bases in between. This CDR3 contains 13 residues. The CDR3 DNA reads as TGTGCCAGCAGTTACAGTGTCGACACTGAAGCTTTCTTT. Its protein product is CASSYSVDTEAFF.

This clonotype was recorded many times. The CDR3 bases are TGTGCCAGCAGCTCCAGCAGGCTTGATGAAAAACTGTTTTTT. This codes for CASSSSRLDEKLFF. This chain connects TRBV7-2 to TRBJ1-4; D is uncertain. Trimming removed 4 bases at V and 6 bases at J, with 12 bases between. This CDR3 is 14 amino acids long. The V gene's germline CDR1 is SGHTA and CDR2 FQGNSA.

The sample holds one count of this clonotype. V usage is TRBV30 and J usage is TRBJ2-3; 8 positions agree with TRBD1. Germline values: CDR1 GTSNPN, CDR2 SVGIG (reference sequence). Trimming took 0 bases from V and 4 from J; bases not matched to a gene: 9. The CDR3 runs 16 residues. The CDR3 coding sequence is TGTGCCTGGAGTGTAGGAGGGACAGGCTCCCCAGATACGCAGTATTTT. Amino acid sequence: CAWSVGGTGSPDTQYF.

This rearrangement joins TRBV6-5 to TRBJ1-1, with TRBD1 matching over 7 bases. Trimming took 0 bases from V and 4 from J; bases not matched to a gene: 2. Germline V lookup: CDR1 MNHEY, CDR2 SVGAGI. The CDR3 consists of 14 residues. This CDR3 is CASSYSGGLTEAFF. DNA of the CDR3: TGTGCCAGCAGTTACTCAGGGGGCCTCACTGAAGCTTTCTTT.

This clonotype showed up just a few times. The chain recombines TRBV19 with TRBJ2-3; 9 nucleotides agree with TRBD1. Germline-derived CDR1 and CDR2 are LNHDA and SQIVND (reference sequence). This CDR3 comprises 15 residues. After removal of 4 bases from V and 4 bases from J, the junction contained 6 bases not matched to a gene. The CDR3 DNA is TGTGCCAGTAGTAGAAAGACAGGGGGTCCAGATACGCAGTATTTT. It yields the protein CASSRKTGGPDTQYF.

This clonotype was detected many times. The CDR3 here is CASSFGLAGVADTQYF. The CDR3 DNA sequence: TGCGCCAGCAGCTTCGGCCTAGCGGGCGTTGCAGATACGCAGTATTTT. The chain links TRBV5-1 to TRBJ2-3, with 8 bases identical to TRBD2. The length of the CDR3 is 16 residues. V dropped 2 bases and J dropped 4; count of bases not matched to a gene: 9. CDR1 and CDR2 (germline): SGHRS, YFSETQ.

The V and J genes are TRBV6-6 and TRBJ1-1; TRBD1 matches at 7 bases. Germline V gives CDR1 MNHNY, CDR2 SVGAGI (reference sequence). CDR3 size: 15 residues. Unmatched junction bases numbered 2, after V lost 0 bases and J lost 1 base. Here the CDR3 DNA reads TGTGCCAGCAGTTACTCGGGACAGCCGAACACTGAAGCTTTCTTT. Protein product: CASSYSGQPNTEAFF.

This clonotype was recorded at least ten times. This rearrangement joins TRBV6-1 to TRBJ2-7; D not certain. The V gene's germline CDR1 is MNHNS and CDR2 SASEGT. CDR3 size: 13 residues. The V gene lost 1 base and the J gene lost 2 bases, with 6 bases spanning the gap. For the CDR3, the DNA is TGTGCCAGCAGTGAAGGGTGGGCCTACGAGCAGTACTTC. Translating it yields CASSEGWAYEQYF.

This clonotype was detected many times. J is TRBJ2-5 and V is TRBV13, with 9 nucleotides matching TRBD2. Per the germline V gene, CDR1 is PRHDT and CDR2 is FYEKMQ (reference sequence). CDR3 length: 15 amino acids. Losses at the gene ends were 3 bases for V and 5 bases for J; bases not matched to a gene: 7. CDR3 DNA sequence: TGTGCCAGCAGCTTTCTTGGACTAGCGAAGGAGACCCAGTACTTC. The encoded protein is CASSFLGLAKETQYF.

The genes are TRBV3-1 and TRBJ1-2; possible D gene TRBD1, 6 bases. The CDR3 is 14 amino acids. The germline V gene encodes CDR1 LGHDT and CDR2 YNNKEL (reference sequence). With 4 bases removed from V and 8 bases from J, the gap between germline ends came to 17 bases. CDR3 in amino acids: CASSPPGTTRGYTF. The CDR3 DNA reads TGTGCCAGCAGCCCGCCCGGGACAACTCGCGGCTACACCTTC. The full variable domain, its missing parts supplied by reference TRBV3-1 and TRBJ1-2, is DTAVSQTPKYLVTQMGNDKSIKCEQNLGHDTMYWYKQDSKKFLKIMFSYNNKELIINETVPNRFSPKSPDKAHLNLHINSLELGDSAVYFCASSPPGTTRGYTFGSGTRLTVV.

This clonotype was counted at least ten times. The chain joins TRBV24-1 to TRBJ1-1; 8 positions match TRBD1. The germline V gene has CDR1 KGHDR and CDR2 SFDVKD. The CDR3 is made up of 13 amino acids. The junction had 4 bases not matched to a gene; V was cut back by 4 bases and J by 7 bases. The DNA of the CDR3 is TGTGCCACCAGTGACCGGACAGGGAGTGAAGCTTTCTTT. It encodes CATSDRTGSEAFF.

This clonotype was seen many times. Germline is not matched at one junction end, which may reflect a read error. J is TRBJ2-1 and V is TRBV5-1; tentatively, D is TRBD1 or TRBD2 (6 bases each). The CDR3 sequence is 15 residues long. The germline V gene encodes CDR1 SGHRS and CDR2 YFSETQ. This CDR3 is CASSLSGASYNEQFF. The CDR3 region has the DNA TGTGCCAGCAGTTTATCGGGGGCTTCCTACAATGAGCAGTTCTTC.

This clonotype turned up a few times. This chain joins TRBV29-1 and TRBJ2-2; maybe TRBD1 (5 bases). V was cut by 3 bases and J by 4 bases, with 15 bases left in between. The CDR3 consists of 15 residues. Per germline, CDR1 SQVTM and CDR2 ANQGSEA. The DNA of the CDR3 is TGCAGCGTTGACAGGGATGAAATCGGCACCGGGGAGCTGTTTTTT. Translated, it gives CSVDRDEIGTGELFF.

The table lists this clonotype with a few counts. The V call is TRBV4-2, the J call TRBJ2-1, with 7 bases fitting TRBD1. CDR3 length: 16 amino acids. Germline CDR1 is LGHNA and CDR2 is YNFKEQ. V trimming: 1 base; J trimming: 7 bases; junction bases outside the gene matches: 10. CDR3 amino acids: CASSQGTTGKANEQFF. The DNA for the CDR3 is TGTGCCAGCAGCCAAGGAACGACAGGGAAGGCGAATGAGCAGTTCTTC.

This clonotype was observed at least ten times. The chain links TRBV20-1 to TRBJ2-1, with TRBD2 matching 8 bases. J gave up 4 bases and V 6 bases, and 5 bases lay outside the gene matches. Germline V gene sequence: CDR1 DFQATT, CDR2 SNEGSKA (reference sequence). The CDR3 covers 13 residues. Written as DNA, the CDR3 is TGCAGTGCCCCACGGGGGGGGTACAATGAGCAGTTCTTC. This codes for CSAPRGGYNEQFF.

To note about this clonotype: A much larger clone is a single base away; this may be a read error. The rearrangement joins TRBV7-2 to TRBJ2-1; tentative D call: TRBD2 (5 bases). The CDR3 consists of 14 residues. The germline CDR1 and CDR2 sequences are SGHTA and FQGNSA. The V and J ends lost 1 base and 8 bases respectively, with 12 bases between them. The CDR3 DNA follows: TGTGCCAGCAGCTTAGTGGGAGTAAACGATGAGCAGTTCTTC. This gives the protein CASSLVGVNDEQFF. Supplemented by reference TRBV7-2 and TRBJ2-1, the full variable domain reads GAGVSQSPSNKVTEKGKDVELRCDPISGHTALYWYRQSLGQGLEFLIYFQGNSAPDKSGLPSDRFSAERTGGSVSTLTIQRTQQEDSAVYLCASSLVGVNDEQFFGPGTRLTVL.